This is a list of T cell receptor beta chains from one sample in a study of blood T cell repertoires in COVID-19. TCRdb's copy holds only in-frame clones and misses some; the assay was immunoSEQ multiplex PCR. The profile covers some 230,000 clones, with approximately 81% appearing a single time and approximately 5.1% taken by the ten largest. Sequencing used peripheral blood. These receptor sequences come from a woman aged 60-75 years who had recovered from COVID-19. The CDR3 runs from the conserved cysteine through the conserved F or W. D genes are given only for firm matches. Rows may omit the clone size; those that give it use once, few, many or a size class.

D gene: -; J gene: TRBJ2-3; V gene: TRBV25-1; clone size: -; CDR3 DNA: TGTGCCAGCAAAAAGGATTCGGACTTAGCGCAGTATTTT; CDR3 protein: CASKKDSDLAQYF
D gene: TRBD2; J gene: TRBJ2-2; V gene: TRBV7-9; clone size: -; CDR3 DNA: TGTGCCAGCAGTTCTAGCGGGGGGGCCAGGTCGAAGCTGTTTTTT; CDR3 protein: CASSSSGGARSKLFF
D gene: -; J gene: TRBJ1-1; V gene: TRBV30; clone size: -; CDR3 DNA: TGTGCCTGGAGAAGGGCGGGAGGGACTGAAGCTTTCTTT; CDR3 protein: CAWRRAGGTEAFF
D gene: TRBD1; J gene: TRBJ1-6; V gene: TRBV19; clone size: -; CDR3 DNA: TGTGCCAGTTCCTTTGCGACAGGGGACTCACCCCTCCACTTT; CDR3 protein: CASSFATGDSPLHF
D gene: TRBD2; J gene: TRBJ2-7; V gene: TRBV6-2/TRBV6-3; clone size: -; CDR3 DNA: TGTGCCAGCAGTTACGGCGGGGGGCGCCGGTACTTC; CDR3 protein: CASSYGGGRRYF
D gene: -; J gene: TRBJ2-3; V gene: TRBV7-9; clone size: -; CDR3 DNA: TGTGCCAGCACCGAACTGAACACAGATACGCAGTATTTT; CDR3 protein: CASTELNTDTQYF
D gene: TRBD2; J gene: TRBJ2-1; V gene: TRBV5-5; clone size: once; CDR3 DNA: TGTGCCAGCAGCTATGGACTAGCGGGGGGGCCGGCCTACAATGAGCAGTTCTTC; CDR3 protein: CASSYGLAGGPAYNEQFF
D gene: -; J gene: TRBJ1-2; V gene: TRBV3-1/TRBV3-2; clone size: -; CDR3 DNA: TGTGCCAGCAGCCAACAAGACAGGAACTATGGCTACACCTTC; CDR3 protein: CASSQQDRNYGYTF
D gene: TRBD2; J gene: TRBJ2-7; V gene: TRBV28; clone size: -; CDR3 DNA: TGTGCCAGCACCAGGAGCGGGGGGGCCTTAGAGCAGTACTTC; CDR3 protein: CASTRSGGALEQYF
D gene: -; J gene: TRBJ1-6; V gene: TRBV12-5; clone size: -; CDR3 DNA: TGTGCTAGTTCGGTGAGCTCCTATAATTCACCCCTCCACTTT; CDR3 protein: CASSVSSYNSPLHF
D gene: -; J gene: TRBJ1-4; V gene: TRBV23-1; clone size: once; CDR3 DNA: TGCGCCAGCAGTCCCACTCTGGGAGGGAAGAGGGAAAAACTGTTTTTT; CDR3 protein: CASSPTLGGKREKLFF
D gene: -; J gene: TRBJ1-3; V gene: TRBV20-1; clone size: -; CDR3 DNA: TGCAGTGCTATCCGGGGAAACACCATATATTTT; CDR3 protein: CSAIRGNTIYF
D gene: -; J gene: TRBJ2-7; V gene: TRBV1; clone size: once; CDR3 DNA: TGCACCAGCAGCCCCTCTGCGGGACCTACTCCTAGAGAGCAGTACTTC; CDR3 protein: CTSSPSAGPTPREQYF
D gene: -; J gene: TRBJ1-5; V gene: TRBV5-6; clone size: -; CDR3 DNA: TGTGCCAGCAGCTTACAGGGCCACCGCGCGCCCCAGCATTTT; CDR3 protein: CASSLQGHRAPQHF
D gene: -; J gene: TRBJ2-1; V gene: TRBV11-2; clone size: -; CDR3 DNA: TGTGCCAGCAGCTTAGTAGCCGAGCAGTTCTTC; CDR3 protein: CASSLVAEQFF
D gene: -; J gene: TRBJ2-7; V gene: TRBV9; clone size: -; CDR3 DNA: TGTGCCAGCAGCCCCTTCGGGGGGCCTGGGTACGAGCAGTACTTC; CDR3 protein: CASSPFGGPGYEQYF
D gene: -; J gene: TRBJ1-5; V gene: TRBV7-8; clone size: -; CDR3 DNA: TGTGCCAGCAGCTTAGTTTCAGGGGATCAGCCCCAGCATTTT; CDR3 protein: CASSLVSGDQPQHF
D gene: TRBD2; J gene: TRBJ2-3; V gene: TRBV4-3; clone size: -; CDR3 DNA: TGCGCCAGCAGCCAAGGAAGACACGGACTAGCAATCAAAGATACGCAGTATTTT; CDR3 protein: CASSQGRHGLAIKDTQYF
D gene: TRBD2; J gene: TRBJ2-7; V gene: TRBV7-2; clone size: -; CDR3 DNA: TGTGCCAGCAGCCCCCAGCGGGGAGAAGAGCAGTACTTC; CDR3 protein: CASSPQRGEEQYF
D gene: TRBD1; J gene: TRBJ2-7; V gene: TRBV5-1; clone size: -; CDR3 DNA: TGCGCCAGCAGCTTGAGGGACAGGGGTTCCGAGCAGTACTTC; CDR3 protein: CASSLRDRGSEQYF
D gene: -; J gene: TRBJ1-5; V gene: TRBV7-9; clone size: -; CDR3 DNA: TGTGCCAGCAGCTTAGAAGGGGGTCAGCCCCAGCATTTT; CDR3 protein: CASSLEGGQPQHF
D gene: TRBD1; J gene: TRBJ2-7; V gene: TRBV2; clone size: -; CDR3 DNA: TGTGCCAGCAGGACGACAGGGGTGGCCTACGAGCAGTACTTC; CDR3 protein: CASRTTGVAYEQYF
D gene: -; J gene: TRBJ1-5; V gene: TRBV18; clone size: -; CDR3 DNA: TGTGCCAGCTCACCACCAACGAGCGGGCGGTATCAGCCCCAGCATTTT; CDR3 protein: CASSPPTSGRYQPQHF
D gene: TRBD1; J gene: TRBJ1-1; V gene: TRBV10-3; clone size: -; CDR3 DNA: TGTGCCATTCAAGGACAGGGTGACACTGAAGCTTTCTTT; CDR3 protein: CAIQGQGDTEAFF
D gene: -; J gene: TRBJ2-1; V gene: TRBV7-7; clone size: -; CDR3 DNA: TGTGCTAGCAGCTCCAACAGGGACAATGAGCAGTTCTTC; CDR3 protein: CASSSNRDNEQFF
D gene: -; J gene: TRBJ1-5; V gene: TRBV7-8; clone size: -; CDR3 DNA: TGTGCCAGCAGCTTAGGGGCTGGGGGCGGTCAGCCCCAGCATTTT; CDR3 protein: CASSLGAGGGQPQHF
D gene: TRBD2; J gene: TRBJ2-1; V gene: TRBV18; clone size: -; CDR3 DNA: TGTGCCAGCTCACCACTAGCGGGGGGGCCTTGGGATGAGCAGTTCTTC; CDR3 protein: CASSPLAGGPWDEQFF
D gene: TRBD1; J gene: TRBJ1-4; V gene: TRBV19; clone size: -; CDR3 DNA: TGTGCCAGTAGTACCCGACAGGGAAATAATGAAAAACTGTTTTTT; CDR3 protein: CASSTRQGNNEKLFF
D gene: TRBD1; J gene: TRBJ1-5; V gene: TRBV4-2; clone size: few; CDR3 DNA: TGTGCCAGCAGCCAAACAGGGGATTTTCAGCCCCAGCATTTT; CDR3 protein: CASSQTGDFQPQHF
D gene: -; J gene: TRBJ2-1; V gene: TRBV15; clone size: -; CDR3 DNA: TGTGCCACCAGCAGAGACGGGGGTCTGTCCTACAATGAGCAGTTCTTC; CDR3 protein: CATSRDGGLSYNEQFF
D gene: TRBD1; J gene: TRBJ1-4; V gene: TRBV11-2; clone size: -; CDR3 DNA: TGTGCCAGCAGCTTAGCCCCGGAGGGGGCTGAAAAACTGTTTTTT; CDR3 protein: CASSLAPEGAEKLFF
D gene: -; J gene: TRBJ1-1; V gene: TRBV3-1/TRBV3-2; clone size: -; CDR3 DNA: TGTGCCAGCAGCCAAGGGTACAGGAACACTGAAGCTTTCTTT; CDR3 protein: CASSQGYRNTEAFF
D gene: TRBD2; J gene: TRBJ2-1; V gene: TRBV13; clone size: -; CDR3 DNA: TGTGCCAGCAGCTCCCGCCTCCCGGTCGGGGCGGGGGGCATCGAGGATGAGCAGTTCTTC; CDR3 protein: CASSSRLPVGAGGIEDEQFF
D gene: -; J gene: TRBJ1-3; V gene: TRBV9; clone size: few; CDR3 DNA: TGTGCCAGCACAGGGAACTCTGGAAACACCATATATTTT; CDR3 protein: CASTGNSGNTIYF
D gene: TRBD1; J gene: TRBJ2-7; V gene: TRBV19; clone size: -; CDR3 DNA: TGTGCCAGTACGAGGACAGGGGAACGCGCCATGCACCCCTTTCGCTCCTACGAGCAGTACTTC; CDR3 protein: CASTRTGERAMHPFRSYEQYF
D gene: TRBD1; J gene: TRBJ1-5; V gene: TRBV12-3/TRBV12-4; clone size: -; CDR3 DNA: TGTGCCAGCAGCACAGGGGAGGATCAGCCCCAGCATTTT; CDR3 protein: CASSTGEDQPQHF